The present TCR beta chain was sequenced within a study of control samples from healthy donors and cancer patients. Germline V gene sequence: CDR1 SEHNR, CDR2 FQNEAQ (reference sequence). There are 16 residues in the CDR3. Trimming removed 1 base from V and 1 base from J, with 13 bases in between. The method was immunoSEQ multiplex PCR; TCRdb's version includes in-frame clones alone and lacks a portion of them. The repertoire holds approximately 70,000 clones, with about nine tenths as singletons. This clone was seen only once. The receptor was derived from a woman between 45 and 65 years old with colorectal cancer. Source material: PBMCs. V is TRBV7-9 and J is TRBJ1-1; a possible D gene is TRBD1 (6 bases). DNA for the CDR3: TGTGCCAGCAGCTTAGACGGGGGCTTTCAGAACACTGAAGCTTTCTTT. Encoded protein: CASSLDGGFQNTEAFF.